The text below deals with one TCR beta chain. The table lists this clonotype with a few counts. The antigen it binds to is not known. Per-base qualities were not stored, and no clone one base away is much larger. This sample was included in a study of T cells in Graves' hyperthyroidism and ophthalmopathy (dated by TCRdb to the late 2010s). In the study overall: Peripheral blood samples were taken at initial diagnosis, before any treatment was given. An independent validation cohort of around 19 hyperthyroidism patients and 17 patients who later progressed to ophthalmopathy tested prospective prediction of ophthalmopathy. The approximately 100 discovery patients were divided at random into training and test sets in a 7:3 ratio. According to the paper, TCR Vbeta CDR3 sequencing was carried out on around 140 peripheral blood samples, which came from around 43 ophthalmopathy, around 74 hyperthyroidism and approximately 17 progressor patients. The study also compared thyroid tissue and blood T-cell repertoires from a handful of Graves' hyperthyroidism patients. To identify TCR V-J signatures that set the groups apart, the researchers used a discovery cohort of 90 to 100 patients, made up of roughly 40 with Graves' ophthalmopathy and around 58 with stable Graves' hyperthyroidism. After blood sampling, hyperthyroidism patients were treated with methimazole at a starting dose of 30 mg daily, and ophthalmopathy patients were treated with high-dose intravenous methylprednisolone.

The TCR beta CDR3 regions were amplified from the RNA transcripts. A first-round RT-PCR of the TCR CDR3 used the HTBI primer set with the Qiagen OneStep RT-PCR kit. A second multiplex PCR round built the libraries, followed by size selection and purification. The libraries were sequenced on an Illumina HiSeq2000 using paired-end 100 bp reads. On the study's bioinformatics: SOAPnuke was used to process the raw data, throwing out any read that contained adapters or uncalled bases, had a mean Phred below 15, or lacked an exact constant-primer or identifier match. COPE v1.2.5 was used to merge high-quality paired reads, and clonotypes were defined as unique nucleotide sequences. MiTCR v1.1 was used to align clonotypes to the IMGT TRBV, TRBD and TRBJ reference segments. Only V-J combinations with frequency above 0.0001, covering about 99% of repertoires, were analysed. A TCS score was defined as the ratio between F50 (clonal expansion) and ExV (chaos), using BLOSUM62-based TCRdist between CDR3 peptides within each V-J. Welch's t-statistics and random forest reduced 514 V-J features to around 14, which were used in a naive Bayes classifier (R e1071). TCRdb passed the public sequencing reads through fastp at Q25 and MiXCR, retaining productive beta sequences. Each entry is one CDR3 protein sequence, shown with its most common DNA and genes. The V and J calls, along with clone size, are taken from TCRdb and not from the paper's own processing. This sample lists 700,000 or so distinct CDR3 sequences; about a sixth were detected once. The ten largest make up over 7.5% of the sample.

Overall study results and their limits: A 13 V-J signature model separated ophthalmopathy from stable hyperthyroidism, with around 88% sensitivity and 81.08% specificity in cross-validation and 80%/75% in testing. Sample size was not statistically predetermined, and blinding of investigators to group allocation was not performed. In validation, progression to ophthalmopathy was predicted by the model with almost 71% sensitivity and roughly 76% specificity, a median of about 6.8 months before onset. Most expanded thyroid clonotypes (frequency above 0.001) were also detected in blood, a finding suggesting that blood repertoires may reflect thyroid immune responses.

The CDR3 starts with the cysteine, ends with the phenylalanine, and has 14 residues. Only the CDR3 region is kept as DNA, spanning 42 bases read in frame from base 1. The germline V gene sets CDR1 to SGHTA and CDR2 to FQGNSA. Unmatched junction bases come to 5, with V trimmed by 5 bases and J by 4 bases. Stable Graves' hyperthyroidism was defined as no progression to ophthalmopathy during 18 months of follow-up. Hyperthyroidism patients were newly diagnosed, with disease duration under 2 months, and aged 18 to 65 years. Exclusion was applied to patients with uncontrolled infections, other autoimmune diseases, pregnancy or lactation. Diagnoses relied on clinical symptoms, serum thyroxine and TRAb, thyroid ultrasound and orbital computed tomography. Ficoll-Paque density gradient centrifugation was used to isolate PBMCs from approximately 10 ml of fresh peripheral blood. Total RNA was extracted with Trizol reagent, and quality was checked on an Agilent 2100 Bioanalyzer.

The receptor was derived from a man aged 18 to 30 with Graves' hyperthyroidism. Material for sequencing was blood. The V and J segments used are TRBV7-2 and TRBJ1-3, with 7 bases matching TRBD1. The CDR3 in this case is CASSIGTEGNTIYF. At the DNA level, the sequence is TGTGCCAGCAGCATCGGGACAGAAGGAAACACCATATATTTT.